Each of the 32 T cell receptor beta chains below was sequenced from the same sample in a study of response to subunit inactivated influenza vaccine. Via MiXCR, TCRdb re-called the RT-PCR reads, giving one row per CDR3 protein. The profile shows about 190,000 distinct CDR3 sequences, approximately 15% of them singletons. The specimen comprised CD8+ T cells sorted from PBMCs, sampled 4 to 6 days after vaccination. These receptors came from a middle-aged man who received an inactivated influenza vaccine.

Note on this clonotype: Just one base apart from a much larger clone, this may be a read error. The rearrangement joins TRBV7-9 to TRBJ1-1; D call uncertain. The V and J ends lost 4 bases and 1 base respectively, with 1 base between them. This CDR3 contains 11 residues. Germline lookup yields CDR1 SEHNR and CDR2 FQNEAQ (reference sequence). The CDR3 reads CASSWNTEAFF. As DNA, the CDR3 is TGTGCCAGCAGCTGGAACACTGAAGCTTTCTTT.

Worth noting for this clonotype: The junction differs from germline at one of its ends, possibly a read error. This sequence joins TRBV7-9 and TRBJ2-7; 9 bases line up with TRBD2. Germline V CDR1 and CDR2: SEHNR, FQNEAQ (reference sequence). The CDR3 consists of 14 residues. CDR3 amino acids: CAGSGSGRLYEQYF. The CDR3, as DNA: TGTGCCGGCAGCGGTAGCGGGAGACTCTACGAGCAGTACTTC.

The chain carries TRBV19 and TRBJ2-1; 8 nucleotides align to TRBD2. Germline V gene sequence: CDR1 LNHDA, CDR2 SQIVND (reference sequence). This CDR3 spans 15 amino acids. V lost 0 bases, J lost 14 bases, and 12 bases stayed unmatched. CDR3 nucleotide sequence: TGTGCCAGTAGTATAGATGGAACCGGGAGGGATCCTAAGTTCTTC. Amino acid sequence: CASSIDGTGRDPKFF.

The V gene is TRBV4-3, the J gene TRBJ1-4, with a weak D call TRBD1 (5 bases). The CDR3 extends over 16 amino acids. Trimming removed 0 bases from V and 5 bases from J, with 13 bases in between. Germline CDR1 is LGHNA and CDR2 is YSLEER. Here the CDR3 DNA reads TGCGCCAGCAGCCAAGATTGGGGGTCCCGGAATGAAAAACTGTTTTTT. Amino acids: CASSQDWGSRNEKLFF.

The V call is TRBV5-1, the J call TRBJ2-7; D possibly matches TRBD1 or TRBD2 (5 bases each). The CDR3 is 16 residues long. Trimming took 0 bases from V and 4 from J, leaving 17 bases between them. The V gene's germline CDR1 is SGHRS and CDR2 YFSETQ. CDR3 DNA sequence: TGCGCCAGCAGCTTGGGTTTGGGACGGATCGGATACGAGCAGTACTTC. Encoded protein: CASSLGLGRIGYEQYF.

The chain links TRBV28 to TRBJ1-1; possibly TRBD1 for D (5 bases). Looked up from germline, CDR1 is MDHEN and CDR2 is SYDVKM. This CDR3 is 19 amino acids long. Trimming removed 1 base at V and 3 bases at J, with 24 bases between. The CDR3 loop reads CASSLLWDFGVGVDTEAFF. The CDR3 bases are TGTGCCAGCAGTTTATTGTGGGATTTTGGGGTGGGGGTAGACACTGAAGCTTTCTTT. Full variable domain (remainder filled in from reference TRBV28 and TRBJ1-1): DVKVTQSSRYLVKRTGEKVFLECVQDMDHENMFWYRQDPGLGLRLIYFSYDVKMKEKGDIPEGYSVSREKKERFSLILESASTNQTSMYLCASSLLWDFGVGVDTEAFFGQGTRLTVV.

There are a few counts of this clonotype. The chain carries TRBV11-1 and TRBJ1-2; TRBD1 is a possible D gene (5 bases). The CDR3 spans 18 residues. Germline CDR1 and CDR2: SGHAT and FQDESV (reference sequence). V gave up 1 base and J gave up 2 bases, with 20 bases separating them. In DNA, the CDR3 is TGTGCCAGCAGCTTAGGGTCACCATTACGGGACGAAAACTATGGCTACACCTTC. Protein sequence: CASSLGSPLRDENYGYTF.

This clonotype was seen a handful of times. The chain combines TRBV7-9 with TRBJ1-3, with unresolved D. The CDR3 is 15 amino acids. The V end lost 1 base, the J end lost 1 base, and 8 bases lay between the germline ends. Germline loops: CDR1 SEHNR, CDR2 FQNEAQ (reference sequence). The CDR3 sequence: CASSLGGYSGNTIYF. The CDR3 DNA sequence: TGTGCCAGCAGCTTAGGCGGTTATTCTGGAAACACCATATATTTT.

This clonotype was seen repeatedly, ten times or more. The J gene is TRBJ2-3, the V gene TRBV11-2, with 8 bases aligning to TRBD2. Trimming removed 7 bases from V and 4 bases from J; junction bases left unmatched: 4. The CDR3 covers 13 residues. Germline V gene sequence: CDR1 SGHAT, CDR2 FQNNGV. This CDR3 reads CASNRGGADTQYF. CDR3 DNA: TGTGCCAGCAACCGGGGGGGGGCAGATACGCAGTATTTT.

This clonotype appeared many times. The CDR3 reads CASSPRQETGELFF. The CDR3 DNA is TGTGCCAGCAGCCCCCGACAGGAGACCGGGGAGCTGTTTTTT. The V gene is TRBV12-3 or TRBV12-4, the J gene TRBJ2-2; D is possibly TRBD1 (6 bases). Trimming took off 6 bases at V and 5 bases at J, with 13 bases between the two ends. The CDR3 runs 14 residues.

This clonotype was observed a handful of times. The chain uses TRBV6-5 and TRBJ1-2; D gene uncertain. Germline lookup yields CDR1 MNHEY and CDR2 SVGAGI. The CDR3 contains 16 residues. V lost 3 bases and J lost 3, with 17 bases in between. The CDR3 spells CASSYSGIRMDYGYTF. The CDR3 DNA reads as TGTGCCAGCAGTTATAGTGGCATACGGATGGACTATGGCTACACCTTC.

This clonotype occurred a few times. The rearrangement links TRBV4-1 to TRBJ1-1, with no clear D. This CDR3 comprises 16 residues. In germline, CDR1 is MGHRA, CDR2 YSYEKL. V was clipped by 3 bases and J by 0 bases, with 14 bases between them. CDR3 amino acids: CASSQIAGPLNTEAFF. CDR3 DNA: TGCGCCAGCAGCCAGATCGCCGGACCTTTGAACACTGAAGCTTTCTTT.

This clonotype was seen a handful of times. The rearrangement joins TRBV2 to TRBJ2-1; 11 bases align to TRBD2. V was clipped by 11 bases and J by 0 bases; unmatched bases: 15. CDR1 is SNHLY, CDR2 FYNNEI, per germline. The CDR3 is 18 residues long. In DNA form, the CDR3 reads TGTGCCCGCTGTTTTTCCGGGACTAGCGGAGCCTCCTACAATGAGCAGTTCTTC. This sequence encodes CARCFSGTSGASYNEQFF.

CDR3 region: CASSHGTALLNTEAFF. The CDR3 coding sequence is TGTGCCAGCAGCCACGGGACAGCACTTCTGAACACTGAAGCTTTCTTT. The chain joins TRBV11-2 to TRBJ1-1; 7 bases match TRBD1. The CDR3 has 16 amino acids. V shed 5 bases, J shed 0 bases, and the junction held 9 bases outside the gene matches. Germline V gene lookup returns CDR1 SGHAT and CDR2 FQNNGV.

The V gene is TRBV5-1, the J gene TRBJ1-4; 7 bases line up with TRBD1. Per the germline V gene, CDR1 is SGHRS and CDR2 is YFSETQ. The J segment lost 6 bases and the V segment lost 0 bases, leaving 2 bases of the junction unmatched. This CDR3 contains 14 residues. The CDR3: CASSLGQGDEKLFF. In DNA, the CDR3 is TGCGCCAGCAGCTTGGGCCAGGGGGATGAAAAACTGTTTTTT.

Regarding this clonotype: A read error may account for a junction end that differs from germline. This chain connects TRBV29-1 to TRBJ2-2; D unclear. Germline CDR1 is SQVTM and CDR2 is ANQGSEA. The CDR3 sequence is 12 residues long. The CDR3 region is CRVGPVAGELFF. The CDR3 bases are TGCAGGGTTGGGCCGGTGGCCGGGGAGCTGTTTTTT.

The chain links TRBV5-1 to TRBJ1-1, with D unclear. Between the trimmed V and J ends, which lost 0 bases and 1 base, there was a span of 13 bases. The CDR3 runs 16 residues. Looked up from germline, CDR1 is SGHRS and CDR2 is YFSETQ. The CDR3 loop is CASSLAGEERNTEAFF. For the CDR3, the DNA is TGCGCCAGCAGCTTGGCCGGAGAGGAGCGGAACACTGAAGCTTTCTTT.

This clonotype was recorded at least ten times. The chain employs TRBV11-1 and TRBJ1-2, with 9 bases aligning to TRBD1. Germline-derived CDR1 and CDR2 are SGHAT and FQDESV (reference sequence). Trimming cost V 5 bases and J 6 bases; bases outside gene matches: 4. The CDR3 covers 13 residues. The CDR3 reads CASSPGTGNGYTF. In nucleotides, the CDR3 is TGTGCCAGCAGCCCCGGGACAGGGAATGGCTACACCTTC.

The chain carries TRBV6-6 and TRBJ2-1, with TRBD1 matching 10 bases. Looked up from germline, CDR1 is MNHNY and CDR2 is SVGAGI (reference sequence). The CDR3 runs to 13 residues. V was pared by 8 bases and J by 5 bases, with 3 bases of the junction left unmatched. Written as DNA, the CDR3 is TGTGCCAGCTCGGGACAGGGGCACAATGAGCAGTTCTTC. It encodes CASSGQGHNEQFF.

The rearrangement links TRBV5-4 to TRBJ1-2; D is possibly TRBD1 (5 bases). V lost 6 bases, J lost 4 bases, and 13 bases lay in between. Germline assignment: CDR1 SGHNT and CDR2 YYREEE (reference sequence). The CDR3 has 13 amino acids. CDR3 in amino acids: CASMGGGSYGYTF. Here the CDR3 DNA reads TGTGCCAGCATGGGGGGGGGTTCCTATGGCTACACCTTC.

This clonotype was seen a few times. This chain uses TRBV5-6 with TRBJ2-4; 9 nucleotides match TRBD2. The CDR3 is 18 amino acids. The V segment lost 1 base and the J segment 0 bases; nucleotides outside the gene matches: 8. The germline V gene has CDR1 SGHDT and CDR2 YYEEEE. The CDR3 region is CASSLRLAGTIAKNIQYF. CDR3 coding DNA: TGTGCCAGCAGCTTGCGGCTAGCGGGAACTATAGCCAAAAACATTCAGTACTTC.

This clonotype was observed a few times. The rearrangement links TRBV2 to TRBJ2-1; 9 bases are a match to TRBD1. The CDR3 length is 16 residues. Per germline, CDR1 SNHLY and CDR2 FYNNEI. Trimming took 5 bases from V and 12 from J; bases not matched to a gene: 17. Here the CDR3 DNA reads TGTGCCAGCAGTCTCCGTCCCGGGACAGGGTCCGGGGGGCAGTTCTTC. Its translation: CASSLRPGTGSGGQFF.

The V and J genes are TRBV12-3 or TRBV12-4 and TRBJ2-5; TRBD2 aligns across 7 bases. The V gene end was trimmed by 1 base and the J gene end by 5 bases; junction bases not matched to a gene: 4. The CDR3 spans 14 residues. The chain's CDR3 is CASSLVSGVETQYF. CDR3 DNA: TGTGCCAGCAGTTTAGTCAGCGGGGTCGAGACCCAGTACTTC.

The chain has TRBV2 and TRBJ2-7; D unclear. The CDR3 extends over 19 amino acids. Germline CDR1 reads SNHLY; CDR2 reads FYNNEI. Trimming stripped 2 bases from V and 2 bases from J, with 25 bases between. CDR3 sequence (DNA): TGTGCCAGCAGTGAACGGAGCCCACACACCTACACATCCCCCTACGAGCAGTACTTC. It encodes CASSERSPHTYTSPYEQYF.

CDR3 DNA: TGTGCCAGCAGCTTAGGGTCCGGAATCTACGAGCAGTACTTC. The encoded protein is CASSLGSGIYEQYF. The chain couples TRBV7-6 to TRBJ2-7; no clear D gene. The CDR3 sequence is 14 residues long. The V gene lost 1 base and the J gene lost 3 bases, with 10 bases spanning the gap. Per germline, CDR1 SGHVS and CDR2 FNYEAQ.

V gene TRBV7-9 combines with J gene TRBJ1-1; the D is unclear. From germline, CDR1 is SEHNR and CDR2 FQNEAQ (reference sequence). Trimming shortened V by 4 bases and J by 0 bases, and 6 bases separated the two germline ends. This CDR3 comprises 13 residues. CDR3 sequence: CASSSPMNTEAFF. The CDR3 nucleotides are TGTGCCAGCAGCTCCCCTATGAACACTGAAGCTTTCTTT. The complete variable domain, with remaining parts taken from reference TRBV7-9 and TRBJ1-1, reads DTGVSQNPRHKITKRGQNVTFRCDPISEHNRLYWYRQTLGQGPEFLTYFQNEAQLEKSRLLSDRFSAERPKGSFSTLEIQRTEQGDSAMYLCASSSPMNTEAFFGQGTRLTVV.

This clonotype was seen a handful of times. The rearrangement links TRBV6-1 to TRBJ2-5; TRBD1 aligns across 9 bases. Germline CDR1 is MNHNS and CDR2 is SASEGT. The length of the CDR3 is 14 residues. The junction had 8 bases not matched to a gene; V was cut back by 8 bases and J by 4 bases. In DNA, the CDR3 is TGTGCCAGCTCACCCCGGGACAGGGCAGAGACCCAGTACTTC. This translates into CASSPRDRAETQYF.

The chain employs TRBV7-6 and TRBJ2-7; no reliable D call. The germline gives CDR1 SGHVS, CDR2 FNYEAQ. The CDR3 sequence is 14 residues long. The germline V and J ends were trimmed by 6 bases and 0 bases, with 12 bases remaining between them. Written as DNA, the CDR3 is TGTGCCAGCAGTGAAGAATTAAACTCCTACGAGCAGTACTTC. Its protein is CASSEELNSYEQYF.

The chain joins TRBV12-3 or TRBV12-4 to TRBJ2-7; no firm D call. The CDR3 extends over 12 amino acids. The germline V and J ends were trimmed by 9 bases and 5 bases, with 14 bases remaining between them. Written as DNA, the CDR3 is TGTGCCAGTCGTTTGAGTTCTCACGAGCAGTACTTC. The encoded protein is CASRLSSHEQYF.

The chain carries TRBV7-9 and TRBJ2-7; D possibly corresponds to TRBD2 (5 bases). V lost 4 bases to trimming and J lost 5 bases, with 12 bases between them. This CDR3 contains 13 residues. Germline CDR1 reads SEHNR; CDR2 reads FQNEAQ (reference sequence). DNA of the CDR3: TGTGCCAGCAGCTCACCTATGAGGGACGAGCAGTACTTC. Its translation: CASSSPMRDEQYF.

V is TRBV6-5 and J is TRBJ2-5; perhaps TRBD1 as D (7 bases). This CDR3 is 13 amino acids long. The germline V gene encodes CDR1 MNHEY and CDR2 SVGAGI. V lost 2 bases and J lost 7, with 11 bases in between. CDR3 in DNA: TGTGCCAGCAGTTACGGCCAGGGGGGGACCCAGTACTTC. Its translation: CASSYGQGGTQYF.

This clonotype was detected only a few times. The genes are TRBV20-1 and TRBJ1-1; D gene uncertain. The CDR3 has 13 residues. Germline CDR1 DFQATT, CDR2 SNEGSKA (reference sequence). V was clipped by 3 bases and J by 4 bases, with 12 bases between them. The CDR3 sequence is CSASYWGSTEAFF. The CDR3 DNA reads TGCAGTGCTAGTTATTGGGGTAGCACTGAAGCTTTCTTT.